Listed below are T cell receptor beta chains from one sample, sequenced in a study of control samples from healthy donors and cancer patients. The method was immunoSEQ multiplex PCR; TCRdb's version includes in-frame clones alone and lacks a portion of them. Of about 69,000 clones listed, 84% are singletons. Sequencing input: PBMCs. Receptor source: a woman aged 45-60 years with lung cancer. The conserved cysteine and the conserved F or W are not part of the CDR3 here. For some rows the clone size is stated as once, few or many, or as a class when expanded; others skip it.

CDR3: ASRARREGTIY
J: TRBJ1-3
size: .
V: TRBV2

CDR3: ASSELGNYGYT
J: TRBJ1-2
size: .
V: TRBV25-1

CDR3: ASSFPSTGKGNTIY
J: TRBJ1-3
size: .
V: TRBV5-6

CDR3: ASSSLTGGNQPQH
J: TRBJ1-5
size: few
V: TRBV28

CDR3: ASRRQQGAHEAF
J: TRBJ1-1
size: .
V: TRBV5-1

CDR3: ASSVLPGKDTEAF
J: TRBJ1-1
size: .
V: TRBV9

CDR3: ASRQQGARTEAF
J: TRBJ1-1
size: .
V: TRBV14

CDR3: ASSLVGGAGTEAF
J: TRBJ1-1
size: .
V: TRBV7-9

CDR3: ASSLDFTEAF
J: TRBJ1-1
size: .
V: TRBV5-1

CDR3: ASSMGLVNGYT
J: TRBJ1-2
size: .
V: TRBV19

CDR3: ASSFEGAFNYEQY
J: TRBJ2-7
size: once
V: TRBV5-6

CDR3: ASSLGTGLFNEKLF
J: TRBJ1-4
size: once
V: TRBV7-6

CDR3: ASSQEGSPNYGYT
J: TRBJ1-2
size: .
V: TRBV4-3

CDR3: ASSQEGRGDAF
J: TRBJ1-1
size: few
V: TRBV4-3

CDR3: ASSLGETGGGAGETQY
J: TRBJ2-5
size: few
V: TRBV7-2

CDR3: ASSLATPPTANYGYT
J: TRBJ1-2
size: .
V: TRBV5-1

CDR3: ASNGSNQPQH
J: TRBJ1-5
size: .
V: TRBV19

CDR3: ASSPYGQLNTEAF
J: TRBJ1-1
size: .
V: TRBV18

CDR3: ASSSSGDFYGYT
J: TRBJ1-2
size: .
V: TRBV5-1